This T cell receptor (beta chain) was found in a study of beta chain features in type 1 diabetes. The study reverse transcribed the entire isolated RNA, so it sequenced expressed TCRB transcripts. This table comes from immunoSEQ multiplex PCR, and its TCRdb copy is limited to in-frame clones, with some not included. There are 150,000 to 180,000 clones in the sample; 11% occur only once, and approximately 2% lies in the top ten. CDR1 is GTSNPN, CDR2 SVGIG, per germline (reference sequence). V was clipped by 4 bases and J by 10 bases, with 11 bases between them. CDR3 length equals 12 residues. A heparinised blood draw that averaged around 100 mL was obtained once from each donor. This clone was counted a few times.

This TCR was recovered from a man aged 18 to 30 in good health. Sequences were obtained from central memory CD4+ T cells from blood. The rearrangement joins TRBV30 to TRBJ1-6, with D unclear. The CDR3 is CAWKQSKSPLHF. The CDR3 coding sequence is TGTGCCTGGAAGCAGTCCAAATCACCCCTCCACTTT. Using reference TRBV30 and TRBJ1-6 for the parts outside the CDR3, the full variable domain is SQTIHQWPATLVQPVGSPLSLECTVEGTSNPNLYWYRQAAGRGLQLLFYSVGIGQISSEVPQNLSASRPQDRQFILSSKKLLLSDSGFYLCAWKQSKSPLHFGNGTRLTVT.